This T cell receptor (beta chain) was sequenced in a study of human T cells and chemical hapten exposure. Turning to the study itself: Diphenylcyclopropenone was applied weekly to patients' scalps across the roughly 25-week study. The upper back received 0.01% DPC by patch testing, with results read at 6 days.

The CDR3 loop spans 15 amino acids. In germline, CDR1 is SGHTA, CDR2 FQGTGA. Trimming took off 5 bases at V and 4 bases at J, with 17 bases between the two ends. TCRdb passed the RACE reads through MiXCR, listing each CDR3 protein once. The table has 97,000 or so distinct CDR3 sequences, about 28% seen once. Stated time point: patch test 3, about 24 weeks after DPC sensitization. Treatment of the sample: therapeutic diphenylcyclopropenone sensitization with weekly scalp DPC. The study drew its donors from alopecia patients who were 18 to 70 years old and suitable for DPC. Sample share makes this clonotype large (0.1 to 1%).

The gene calls are TRBV7-3 and TRBJ2-5, with D maybe TRBD2 (5 bases). This TCR was sampled from a man aged 40-49 years with alopecia areata. Some clones in this sample may be carry-over from other donors' samples. The starting material was whole blood, obtained in connection with sensitization to the hapten diphenylcyclopropenone (DPC). The CDR3 here is CASSPSGTWGETQYF. The CDR3 region has the DNA TGTGCCAGCAGCCCCAGCGGAACTTGGGGAGAGACCCAGTACTTC.